The 5 T cell receptor beta chains presented below share a single source sample, sequenced in a study of T cells in tuberculosis. Described time point: new active TB diagnosis, blood taken before or within 7 days of starting treatment. Libraries were prepared by immunoSEQ multiplex PCR; TCRdb keeps only in-frame clonotypes and omits some of them. Among 20,000 to 25,000 clones listed, approximately 85% were seen once. Sequenced here: PBMCs, sampled at tuberculosis diagnosis. The source of these receptors is an adult with tuberculosis.

The chain recombines TRBV5-1 with TRBJ2-4, with D perhaps TRBD2 (5 bases). Germline CDR1 and CDR2: SGHRS and YFSETQ. V was trimmed by 3 bases and J by 4 bases, leaving 17 bases between them. There are 16 residues in the CDR3. DNA for the CDR3: TGCGCCAGCAGCTCGACTCTCGGCGGGTTAAAAAACATTCAGTACTTC. Protein: CASSSTLGGLKNIQYF.

This chain joins TRBV7-8 and TRBJ1-1; D unclear. V was clipped by 5 bases and J by 3 bases, with 10 bases between them. In germline, CDR1 is SGHVS, CDR2 FQNEAQ. The length of the CDR3 is 13 residues. CDR3 region: CASSMPRDTEAFF. In DNA, the CDR3 is TGTGCCAGCAGCATGCCCCGGGACACTGAAGCTTTCTTT.

The chain has TRBV5-4 and TRBJ1-1, with D possibly TRBD1 on 5 matching bases. The CDR3 is 13 residues long. Trimming pared 4 bases from V and 1 base from J, leaving 8 bases between. From germline, CDR1 is SGHNT and CDR2 YYREEE (reference sequence). The CDR3 DNA reads TGTGCCAGCAGCGGGGGGACGAACACTGAAGCTTTCTTT. This sequence encodes CASSGGTNTEAFF. Complete variable domain (other parts from reference TRBV5-4 and TRBJ1-1): ETGVTQSPTHLIKTRGQQVTLRCSSQSGHNTVSWYQQALGQGPQFIFQYYREEENGRGNFPPRFSGLQFPNYSSELNVNALELDDSALYLCASSGGTNTEAFFGQGTRLTVV.

The chain has TRBV14 and TRBJ2-3; 7 bases fit TRBD2. V was pared by 0 bases and J by 2 bases, with 5 bases of the junction left unmatched. Germline V gene data show CDR1 as SGHDN and CDR2 as FVKESK. This CDR3 is 16 amino acids long. The CDR3 DNA reads as TGTGCCAGCAGCCAAGATAGTCTAGCGGACACAGATACGCAGTATTTT. Protein sequence: CASSQDSLADTDTQYF.

This chain links TRBV5-4 with TRBJ1-1; 12 bases are shared with TRBD1. CDR3 length: 15 amino acids. CDR1 and CDR2 (germline): SGHNT, YYREEE (reference sequence). J was trimmed by 5 bases and V by 3 bases; bases with no gene match: 5. The CDR3 DNA follows: TGTGCCAGCAGCTCCCGGGACAGGGGGCTGACTGAAGCTTTCTTT. It yields the protein CASSSRDRGLTEAFF.